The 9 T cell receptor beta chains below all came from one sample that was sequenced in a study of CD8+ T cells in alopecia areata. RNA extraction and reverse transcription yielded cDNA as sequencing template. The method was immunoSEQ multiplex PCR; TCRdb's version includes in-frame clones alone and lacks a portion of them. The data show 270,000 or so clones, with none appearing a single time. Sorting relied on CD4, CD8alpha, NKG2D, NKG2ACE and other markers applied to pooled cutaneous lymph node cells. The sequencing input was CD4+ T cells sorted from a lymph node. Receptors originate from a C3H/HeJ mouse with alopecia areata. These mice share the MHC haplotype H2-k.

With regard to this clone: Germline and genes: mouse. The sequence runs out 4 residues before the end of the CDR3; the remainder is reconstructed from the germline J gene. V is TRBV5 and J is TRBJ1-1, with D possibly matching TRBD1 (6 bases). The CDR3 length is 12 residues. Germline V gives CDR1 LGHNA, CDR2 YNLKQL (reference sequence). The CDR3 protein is CASSPRDKEVFF. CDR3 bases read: TGTGCCAGCAGCCCCCGGGACAAA.

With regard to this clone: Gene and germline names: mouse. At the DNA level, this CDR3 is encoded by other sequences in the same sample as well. Here the CDR3 reads CASSETGAETLYF. The covered CDR3 bases are TGTGCCAGCAGTGAAACTGGTGCAGAA. The genes are TRBV13-1 and TRBJ2-3, with no clear D. The read falls 4 residues short of the CDR3 end, and the missing part is taken from the germline J gene. Per the germline V gene, CDR1 is NSHNY and CDR2 is SYGAGN. Trimming pared 2 bases from V and 1 base from J, leaving 5 bases between. CDR3 length: 13 amino acids.

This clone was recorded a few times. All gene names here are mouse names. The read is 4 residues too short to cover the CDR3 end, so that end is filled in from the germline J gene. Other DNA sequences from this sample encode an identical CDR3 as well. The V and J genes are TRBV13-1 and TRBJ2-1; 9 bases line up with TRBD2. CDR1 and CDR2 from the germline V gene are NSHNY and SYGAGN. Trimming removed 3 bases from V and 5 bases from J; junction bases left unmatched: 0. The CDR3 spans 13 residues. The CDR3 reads CASSAGGDAEQFF. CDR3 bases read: TGTGCCAGCAGTGCTGGGGGGGATGCT.

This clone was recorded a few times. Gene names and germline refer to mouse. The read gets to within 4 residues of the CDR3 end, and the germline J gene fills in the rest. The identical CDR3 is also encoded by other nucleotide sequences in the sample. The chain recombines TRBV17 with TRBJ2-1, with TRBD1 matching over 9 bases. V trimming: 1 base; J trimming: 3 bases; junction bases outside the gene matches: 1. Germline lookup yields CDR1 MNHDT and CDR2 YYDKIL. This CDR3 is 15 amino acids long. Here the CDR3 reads CASSRGDRVYAEQFF. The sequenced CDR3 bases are TGTGCTAGCAGTAGAGGGGACAGGGTCTATGCT.

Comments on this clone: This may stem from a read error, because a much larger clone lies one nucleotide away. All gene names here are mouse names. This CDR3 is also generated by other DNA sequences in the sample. The sequenced part of the CDR3 DNA is TGTGCCAGCAGGCCGGGACAGAACACA. Its protein product is CASRPGQNT. In full, the CDR3 reads CASRPGQNTEVFF. The V call is TRBV13-3, the J call TRBJ1-1, with a weak D call TRBD1 (5 bases). The read is 4 residues too short to cover the CDR3 end, so that end is filled in from the germline J gene. Between the trimmed V and J ends, which lost 5 bases and 0 bases, there was a span of 8 bases. CDR3 size: 13 residues. The germline V gene encodes CDR1 NNHDY and CDR2 SYVADS.

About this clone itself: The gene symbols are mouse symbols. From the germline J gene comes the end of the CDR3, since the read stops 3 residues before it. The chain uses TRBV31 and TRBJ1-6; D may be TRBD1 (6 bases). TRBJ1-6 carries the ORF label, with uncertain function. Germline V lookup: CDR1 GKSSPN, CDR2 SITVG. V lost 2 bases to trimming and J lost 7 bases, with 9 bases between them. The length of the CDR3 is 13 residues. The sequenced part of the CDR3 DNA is TGTGCCTGGAGTAGGGGGAGGAATTCGCCC. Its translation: CAWSRGRNSP. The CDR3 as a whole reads CAWSRGRNSPLYF.

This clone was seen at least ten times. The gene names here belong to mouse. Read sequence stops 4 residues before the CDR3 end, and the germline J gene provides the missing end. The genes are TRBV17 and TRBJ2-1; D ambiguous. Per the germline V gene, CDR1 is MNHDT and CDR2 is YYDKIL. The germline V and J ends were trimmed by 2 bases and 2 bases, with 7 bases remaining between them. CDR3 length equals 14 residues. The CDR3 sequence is CASSRQRDYAEQFF. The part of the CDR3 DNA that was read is TGTGCTAGCAGTAGACAGAGGGACTATGCT.

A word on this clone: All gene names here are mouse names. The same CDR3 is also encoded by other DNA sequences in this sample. The sequenced CDR3 bases are TGTGCCAGCAGCCCGGACAACTAT. It yields the protein CASSPDNY. The CDR3, in full, reads CASSPDNYEQYF. The chain uses TRBV5 and TRBJ2-7; D may be TRBD1 (5 bases). The read falls 4 residues short of the CDR3 end, and the missing part is taken from the germline J gene. Trimming took off 4 bases at V and 3 bases at J, with 7 bases between the two ends. The CDR3 covers 12 residues. Germline lookup yields CDR1 LGHNA and CDR2 YNLKQL (reference sequence).

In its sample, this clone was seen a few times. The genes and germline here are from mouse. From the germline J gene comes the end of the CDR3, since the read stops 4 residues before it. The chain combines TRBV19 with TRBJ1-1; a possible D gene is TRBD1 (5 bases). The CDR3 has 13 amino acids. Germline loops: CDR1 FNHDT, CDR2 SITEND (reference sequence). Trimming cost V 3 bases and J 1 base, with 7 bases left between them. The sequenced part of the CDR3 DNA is TGTGCCAGCAGTAGACAGCAAAACACA. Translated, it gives CASSRQQNT. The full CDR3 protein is CASSRQQNTEVFF.